Presented here are 31 T cell receptor beta chains from one specimen sequenced in a study of response to subunit inactivated influenza vaccine. TCRdb reprocessed the RT-PCR reads via MiXCR and lists one record per CDR3 protein. The repertoire includes some 500,000 distinct CDR3 sequences, roughly 25% of them detected once, and 1.5% to 2% sits in the top ten. This specimen was CD4+ T cells sorted from PBMCs, taken 4 to 6 days after vaccination. The receptors originated from a man between 50 and 59 years old who received an inactivated influenza vaccine.

V is TRBV20-1 and J is TRBJ2-1; 8 nucleotides match TRBD1. The V segment lost 6 bases and the J segment 7 bases; nucleotides outside the gene matches: 5. CDR1 and CDR2 from the germline V gene are DFQATT and SNEGSKA (reference sequence). The CDR3 extends over 12 amino acids. CDR3 in amino acids: CSATDRENEQFF. The CDR3 DNA sequence: TGCAGTGCCACGGACAGGGAGAATGAGCAGTTCTTC.

J is TRBJ1-5 and V is TRBV4-3; weak D call: TRBD1 (6 bases). CDR1 and CDR2 (germline): LGHNA, YSLEER. CDR3 length: 14 residues. V lost 4 bases and J 4 bases, leaving 11 bases between the germline ends. CDR3 residues: CASSPSQGNQPQHF. The CDR3 bases are TGCGCCAGCAGCCCTTCTCAGGGGAATCAGCCCCAGCATTTT.

The J gene is TRBJ2-1, the V gene TRBV9; TRBD2 agrees at 9 bases. The CDR3 totals 18 residues. From germline, CDR1 is SGDLS and CDR2 YYNGEE. V was pared by 1 base and J by 0 bases, with 8 bases of the junction left unmatched. Written as DNA, the CDR3 is TGTGCCAGCAGCGTACCTAGCGGGAATACTCTCTCCTACAATGAGCAGTTCTTC. Amino acid sequence: CASSVPSGNTLSYNEQFF.

The rearrangement links TRBV11-3 to TRBJ2-1, with TRBD2 matching 8 bases. Looked up from germline, CDR1 is SGHNT and CDR2 is YENEEA. CDR3 length: 16 residues. With 4 bases clipped from V and 3 bases from J, the junction kept 8 bases outside the gene matches. CDR3 sequence reads: CASSSRALADYNEQFF. The DNA for the CDR3 is TGTGCCAGCAGCTCTAGAGCACTAGCGGACTACAATGAGCAGTTCTTC.

This clonotype has more than one count but fewer than ten. The chain couples TRBV7-3 to TRBJ2-2; 7 positions match TRBD2. The CDR3 has 15 amino acids. The junction had 7 bases not matched to a gene; V was cut back by 3 bases and J by 6 bases. Germline V gene data show CDR1 as SGHTA and CDR2 as FQGTGA. CDR3 sequence: CASSFGLGWAGELFF. The CDR3, as DNA: TGTGCCAGCAGCTTTGGACTAGGATGGGCCGGGGAGCTGTTTTTT.

This clonotype was picked up a small number of times. The J gene is TRBJ1-6, the V gene TRBV4-1; no firm D call. Trimming shortened V by 7 bases and J by 8 bases, and 18 bases separated the two germline ends. This CDR3 comprises 15 residues. CDR1 is MGHRA, CDR2 YSYEKL, per germline. CDR3 bases: TGCGCCAGCACCAACTTATGGGGTCGGGATTCACCCCTCCACTTT. Amino acid sequence: CASTNLWGRDSPLHF.

The chain is built from TRBV20-1 and TRBJ2-2; 10 bases fit TRBD2. Losses at the gene ends were 3 bases for V and 9 bases for J; bases not matched to a gene: 10. Germline assignment: CDR1 DFQATT and CDR2 SNEGSKA (reference sequence). This CDR3 has 15 residues. This chain's CDR3 is CSASPASGSGRELFF. CDR3 nucleotides: TGCAGTGCTAGCCCCGCTAGCGGGAGCGGGAGGGAGCTGTTTTTT.

The CDR3 here is CASSSDVQGTDTQYF. The CDR3 bases are TGCGCCAGCAGCTCGGACGTACAGGGTACAGATACGCAGTATTTT. This chain connects TRBV5-1 to TRBJ2-3; possible D gene TRBD1, 6 bases. This CDR3 is 15 amino acids long. V lost 3 bases and J lost 3, with 14 bases in between. Per the germline V gene, CDR1 is SGHRS and CDR2 is YFSETQ. The whole variable domain, remainder taken from reference TRBV5-1 and TRBJ2-3, is KAGVTQTPRYLIKTRGQQVTLSCSPISGHRSVSWYQQTPGQGLQFLFEYFSETQRNKGNFPGRFSGRQFSNSRSEMNVSTLELGDSALYLCASSSDVQGTDTQYFGPGTRLTVL.

The genes are TRBV2 and TRBJ2-7; TRBD2 agrees at 7 bases. Germline loops: CDR1 SNHLY, CDR2 FYNNEI. With 5 bases clipped from V and 2 bases from J, the junction kept 9 bases outside the gene matches. This CDR3 has 15 amino acids. Written as DNA, the CDR3 is TGTGCCAGCAGTAAAATAGCGGGTTTTACCTACGAGCAGTACTTC. Residues: CASSKIAGFTYEQYF.

This clonotype showed up many times. The rearrangement uses TRBV3-1 and TRBJ2-4; tentative D call: TRBD2 (6 bases). Germline V gene data show CDR1 as LGHDT and CDR2 as YNNKEL (reference sequence). This CDR3 region has 13 residues. Trimming shortened V by 6 bases and J by 8 bases, and 14 bases separated the two germline ends. The CDR3 region has the DNA TGTGCCAGCAGAGCCCCGTCTAGCGACATTCAGTACTTC. Amino acid sequence: CASRAPSSDIQYF.

At least ten counts were recorded for this clonotype. The chain recombines TRBV20-1 with TRBJ1-1; D gene unclear. The V gene lost 6 bases and the J gene lost 3 bases, with 17 bases spanning the gap. From germline, CDR1 is DFQATT and CDR2 SNEGSKA (reference sequence). CDR3 size: 14 residues. CDR3 DNA: TGCAGTGCCCCCCGGATCCGGTCGGACACTGAAGCTTTCTTT. Its translation is CSAPRIRSDTEAFF.

This clonotype occurred a few times. This chain joins TRBV5-1 and TRBJ2-3; D possibly matches TRBD1 or TRBD2 (6 bases each). The CDR3 consists of 15 residues. Germline V lookup: CDR1 SGHRS, CDR2 YFSETQ. Trimming shortened V by 0 bases and J by 6 bases, and 14 bases separated the two germline ends. CDR3 sequence reads: CASSLEVGGLDTQYF. Here the CDR3 DNA reads TGCGCCAGCAGCTTGGAGGTGGGGGGCCTGGATACGCAGTATTTT. The full variable domain, with the rest looked up from reference TRBV5-1 and TRBJ2-3, is KAGVTQTPRYLIKTRGQQVTLSCSPISGHRSVSWYQQTPGQGLQFLFEYFSETQRNKGNFPGRFSGRQFSNSRSEMNVSTLELGDSALYLCASSLEVGGLDTQYFGPGTRLTVL.

This clonotype occurred a few times. The rearrangement joins TRBV7-2 to TRBJ2-7; weak D call: TRBD2 (5 bases). The CDR3 covers 13 residues. The germline CDR1 and CDR2 sequences are SGHTA and FQGNSA. Trimming cost V 2 bases and J 5 bases, with 10 bases left between them. The CDR3, as DNA: TGTGCCAGCAGCTTAACTAGACTCGACGAGCAGTACTTC. The encoded protein is CASSLTRLDEQYF.

The chain employs TRBV4-2 and TRBJ2-7; no definite D call. Trimming removed 0 bases from V and 6 bases from J, with 9 bases in between. The length of the CDR3 is 13 residues. Germline V gene data show CDR1 as LGHNA and CDR2 as YNFKEQ. The CDR3: CASSQDPRREQYF. The DNA of the CDR3 is TGTGCCAGCAGCCAAGATCCCAGGCGCGAGCAGTACTTC.

This clonotype was observed at least ten times. The chain joins TRBV5-1 to TRBJ2-3; D might be TRBD1 (6 bases). Trimming cost V 4 bases and J 3 bases, with 21 bases left between them. CDR3 length: 17 residues. CDR1 is SGHRS, CDR2 YFSETQ, per germline. CDR3 sequence (DNA): TGCGCCAGCAGCGGAGGAGCCGGGACACCAGGGACAGATACGCAGTATTTT. Translated, it gives CASSGGAGTPGTDTQYF.

This clonotype has a handful of counts. The V gene is TRBV10-3, the J gene TRBJ2-1; tentatively, D is TRBD2 (6 bases). CDR1 ENHRY and CDR2 SYGVKD come from the germline V gene. The CDR3 runs to 15 residues. Trimming removed 10 bases at V and 5 bases at J, with 21 bases between. The CDR3 region is CATSGGTVLNNEQFF. The CDR3 DNA reads as TGTGCCACCTCTGGCGGGACGGTTTTAAACAATGAGCAGTTCTTC.

This clonotype was seen more than once but under ten times. This chain uses TRBV7-2 with TRBJ2-2; D gene ambiguous. Germline CDR1 and CDR2: SGHTA and FQGNSA. Trimming stripped 2 bases from V and 6 bases from J, with 10 bases between. The CDR3 sequence is 14 residues long. The CDR3 region is CASSLKQISGELFF. Written as DNA, the CDR3 is TGTGCCAGCAGCTTAAAACAGATTTCCGGGGAGCTGTTTTTT.

This clonotype was observed a handful of times. The chain carries TRBV10-3 and TRBJ2-5, with 10 bases fitting TRBD1. CDR1 is ENHRY and CDR2 is SYGVKD in the germline V gene. The trim removed 3 bases at V and 9 bases at J, leaving 10 bases unmatched. This CDR3 comprises 15 residues. CDR3 region: CAISDPGQGLRAQYF. Written as DNA, the CDR3 is TGTGCCATCAGTGATCCGGGACAGGGGCTTCGGGCCCAGTACTTC.

This rearrangement joins TRBV20-1 to TRBJ2-7; D ambiguous. The germline V and J ends were trimmed by 1 base and 3 bases, with 13 bases remaining between them. The CDR3 length is 14 residues. Germline V lookup: CDR1 DFQATT, CDR2 SNEGSKA (reference sequence). CDR3 nucleotides: TGCAGTGCTAGAGTCCGGCCAAGATTCTACGAGCAGTACTTC. This gives the protein CSARVRPRFYEQYF.

This clonotype occurred a few times. The chain couples TRBV6-2 or TRBV6-3 to TRBJ1-1, with a weak D call TRBD1 (5 bases). This CDR3 is built from 15 residues. Trimming removed 2 bases from V and 1 base from J, with 11 bases in between. Per germline, CDR1 MNHEY and CDR2 SVGEGT. The CDR3 bases are TGTGCCAGCAGTTACGGGACCGGCGAGAACACTGAAGCTTTCTTT. Translated, it gives CASSYGTGENTEAFF.

This chain connects TRBV4-2 to TRBJ1-2; D unresolved. This CDR3 spans 15 amino acids. V shed 1 base and J shed 7 bases, with 16 bases lying between them. The germline V gene has CDR1 LGHNA and CDR2 YNFKEQ. The CDR3 spells CASSQGAEVAAGYTF. The CDR3 region has the DNA TGTGCCAGCAGCCAAGGCGCGGAAGTTGCTGCTGGCTACACCTTC.

In the case of this clonotype: This may be a read error: a much more frequent sequence differs by one nucleotide. The chain couples TRBV12-1 to TRBJ2-1; TRBD2 was called by the table and not checked on the DNA. TRBV12-1 is listed as a pseudogene. The CDR3 has 15 amino acids. The CDR3 sequence: CASSLGLPSGNEQFF. CDR3 DNA sequence: TGTGCCAGCAGCCTTGGACTTCCCTCGGGTAATGAGCAGTTCTTC.

This clonotype has more than one count but fewer than ten. CDR3 residues: CASSLVAVEGNEQFF. The CDR3, as DNA: TGCGCCAGCAGCTTGGTCGCAGTTGAGGGTAATGAGCAGTTCTTC. V gene TRBV5-1 combines with J gene TRBJ2-1; tentative D call: TRBD2 (5 bases). The germline V gene encodes CDR1 SGHRS and CDR2 YFSETQ. CDR3 length equals 15 residues. V gave up 0 bases and J gave up 7 bases, with 14 bases separating them.

J is TRBJ2-1 and V is TRBV6-2 or TRBV6-3; 8 nucleotides align to TRBD2. CDR1 and CDR2 from the germline V gene are MNHEY and SVGEGT. The CDR3 is 18 residues long. The junction had 9 bases not matched to a gene; V was cut back by 1 base and J by 1 base. Here the CDR3 reads CASSYWLAGFSSYNEQFF. CDR3 sequence (DNA): TGTGCCAGCAGTTACTGGCTAGCGGGTTTCAGTTCCTACAATGAGCAGTTCTTC.

The sample holds a few counts of this clonotype. In nucleotides, the CDR3 is TGTGCCAGCACCCGGGACAGTTCCTACGAGCAGTACTTC. It is translated as CASTRDSSYEQYF. The chain links TRBV12-3 or TRBV12-4 to TRBJ2-7, with 7 bases matching TRBD1. The CDR3 totals 13 residues. The V segment lost 7 bases and the J segment 1 base; nucleotides outside the gene matches: 4.

V usage is TRBV28 and J usage is TRBJ2-7; 11 bases align to TRBD1. The germline CDR1 and CDR2 sequences are MDHEN and SYDVKM. The CDR3 extends over 16 amino acids. The ends lost 6 bases at V and 2 bases at J; junction bases unmatched: 9. CDR3 nucleotides: TGTGCCAGCAGACGAAGGACAGGGGGCTTTGCCTACGAGCAGTACTTC. It translates to CASRRRTGGFAYEQYF.

This chain connects TRBV28 to TRBJ1-6; D gene ambiguous. The CDR3 contains 14 residues. Germline assignment: CDR1 MDHEN and CDR2 SYDVKM. With 11 bases removed from V and 0 bases from J, the gap between germline ends came to 11 bases. In DNA form, the CDR3 reads TGTGCCGTGGGAGAGAGCTCCTATAATTCACCCCTCCACTTT. Translated, it gives CAVGESSYNSPLHF.

This clonotype has just a few counts. The gene calls are TRBV20-1 and TRBJ2-1; 9 positions agree with TRBD2. Germline V gene data show CDR1 as DFQATT and CDR2 as SNEGSKA (reference sequence). Unmatched junction bases numbered 10, after V lost 2 bases and J lost 8 bases. The CDR3 runs 15 residues. This chain's CDR3 is CSARSGGGRVHEQFF. The CDR3, as DNA: TGCAGTGCTAGATCGGGCGGCGGGAGGGTCCATGAGCAGTTCTTC.

This chain uses TRBV6-2 or TRBV6-3 with TRBJ1-6, with D perhaps matching TRBD1 (6 bases). Trimming took 9 bases from V and 7 from J, leaving 19 bases between them. The CDR3 totals 15 residues. Looked up from germline, CDR1 is MNHEY and CDR2 is SVGEGT. Here the CDR3 DNA reads TGTGCCAGTCAAGCGGCACGGCAGGGGAATTCACCCCTCCACTTT. It is translated as CASQAARQGNSPLHF.

This clonotype was seen a few times. The chain links TRBV20-1 to TRBJ2-7, with 9 bases matching TRBD2. The germline CDR1 and CDR2 sequences are DFQATT and SNEGSKA (reference sequence). The J segment lost 0 bases and the V segment lost 6 bases, leaving 9 bases of the junction unmatched. The CDR3 runs to 15 residues. The CDR3 reads CSANKAGGPSYEQYF. Here the CDR3 DNA reads TGCAGTGCGAACAAAGCGGGAGGCCCCTCCTACGAGCAGTACTTC.

This clonotype has just a few counts. The CDR3 coding sequence is TGCAGTGTACAGGGACGCGGGGAAAAACTGTTTTTT. Translated, it gives CSVQGRGEKLFF. The chain uses TRBV20-1 and TRBJ1-4, with D maybe TRBD1 (6 bases). The CDR3 is 12 residues long. V was shortened by 7 bases and J by 8 bases, with 14 bases between the two germline ends. CDR1 and CDR2 from the germline V gene are DFQATT and SNEGSKA (reference sequence).